This T cell receptor (beta chain) was recovered during a study of cytomegalovirus exposure and HLA in healthy donors. At collection, donors were nominally healthy, but unrecorded immune exposures were probable. CDR3 length: 15 amino acids. Trimming cost V 1 base and J 2 bases; bases outside gene matches: 3. The V gene's germline CDR1 is MNHEY and CDR2 SMNVEV (reference sequence). The PCR was carried out with 60 Vbeta primers and 13 Jbeta primers. The method was immunoSEQ multiplex PCR; TCRdb's version includes in-frame clones alone and lacks a portion of them. The table includes 100,000 or so clones, roughly 70% detected once. Study outcomes and limitations: Of the V segments, some could not be distinguished, including TRBV6-2 and TRBV6-3, and were excluded. Later on, an analysis found that several of the most significant clusters appeared to be linked to common viral pathogens, which included parvovirus B19.

This clone was counted only a few times. The antigen is unknown. Material: PBMCs. The receptor's source is a man aged 45-60 years in good health and CMV-seronegative. The chain links TRBV27 to TRBJ2-7; TRBD1 agrees at 9 bases. In nucleotides, the CDR3 is TGTGCCAGCAGTTTATGGGGGACAGGGACCTACGAGCAGTACTTC. Translation: CASSLWGTGTYEQYF.